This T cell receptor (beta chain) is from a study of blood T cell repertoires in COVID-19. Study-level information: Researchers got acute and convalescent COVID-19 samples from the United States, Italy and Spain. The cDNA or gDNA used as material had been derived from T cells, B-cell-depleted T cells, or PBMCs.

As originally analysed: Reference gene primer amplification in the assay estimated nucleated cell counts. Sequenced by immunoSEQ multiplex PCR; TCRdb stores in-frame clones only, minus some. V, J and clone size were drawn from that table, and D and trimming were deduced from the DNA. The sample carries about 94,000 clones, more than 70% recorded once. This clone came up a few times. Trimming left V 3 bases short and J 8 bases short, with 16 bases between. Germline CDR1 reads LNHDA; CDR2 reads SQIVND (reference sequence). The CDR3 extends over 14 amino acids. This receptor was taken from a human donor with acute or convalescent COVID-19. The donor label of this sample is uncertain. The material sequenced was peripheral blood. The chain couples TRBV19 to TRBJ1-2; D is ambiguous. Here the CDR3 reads CASSIPVVLGGYTF. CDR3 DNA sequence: TGTGCCAGTAGTATTCCTGTGGTGCTCGGGGGCTACACCTTC.